The following is a T cell receptor beta chain sequence with its context. Its antigen is currently unknown. This CDR3 contains 14 residues. The V gene's germline CDR1 is SQVTM and CDR2 ANQGSEA. V was pared by 6 bases and J by 4 bases, with 18 bases between. The data are from a study of cytomegalovirus exposure and HLA in healthy donors. Findings and limits, study-wide: A later analysis reportedly identified an Asian-associated ancestry cluster as carrying fewer N-insertions than the roughly 600-donor mean. Equally common other TCR beta chains were less clonally expanded than HLA-associated ones, a later analysis found.

Use of 60 Vbeta and 13 Jbeta primers characterized the PCR. Sequenced by immunoSEQ multiplex PCR; TCRdb stores in-frame clones only, minus some. The table has about 210,000 clones, 75% to 90% seen once. The chain recombines TRBV29-1 with TRBJ1-1; D is undetermined. The receptor was derived from a boy aged 2 to 10 in good health and CMV-seronegative. Sample: PBMCs. The CDR3 loop is CSVDLDRRGTEAFF. For the CDR3, the DNA is TGCAGCGTCGACCTTGACCGGCGGGGCACTGAAGCTTTCTTT.